This T cell receptor (beta chain) was documented in a study of blood T cell repertoires in COVID-19. Study context: Acute and convalescent COVID-19 specimens originated in the United States, Italy and Spain. PBMCs, B-cell-depleted T cells, or T cells provided the cDNA or gDNA that made up the material.

Only in-frame clones appear in the TCRdb table, and some are missing; sequencing was by immunoSEQ multiplex PCR. Among just under 80,000 clones listed, approximately 80% were seen once. This clone was picked up a small number of times. The CDR3 runs to 16 residues. V lost 2 bases to trimming and J lost 0 bases; unmatched junction nucleotides: 5. Germline V lookup: CDR1 SGHNT, CDR2 YYREEE (reference sequence). The sample was peripheral blood. This receptor was obtained from a human donor in a cohort sampled during active COVID-19. V gene TRBV5-4 combines with J gene TRBJ2-7; TRBD1 matches 10 bases. This CDR3 reads CASSLRQGAGSYEQYF. CDR3 DNA: TGTGCCAGCAGCTTACGACAGGGGGCTGGCTCCTACGAGCAGTACTTC.